This is a list of T cell receptor beta chains from one sample in a study of T cell responses to AZD1222 COVID-19 vaccine. Libraries were prepared by immunoSEQ multiplex PCR; TCRdb keeps only in-frame clonotypes and omits some of them. The table records approximately 68,000 clones, around 87% of them present only once. Sequences were derived from peripheral blood, sampled on day 0 of AZD1222 vaccination. Receptors originate from an adult in good health. CDR3s include the opening cysteine and the closing phenylalanine or tryptophan. A D gene is named only where the DNA matches it firmly. Some rows mark clone size as missing; the rest say once, few, many or name a class of expanded clone.

J gene | clone size | V gene | D gene | CDR3 DNA | CDR3 protein
TRBJ1-5 | once | TRBV6-1 | TRBD1 | TGTGCCAGCAGTGAACTGACAGGGGGCAATCAGCCCCAGCATTTT | CASSELTGGNQPQHF
TRBJ1-6 | NA | TRBV18 | NA | TGTGCCAGCTCACCCTACGGCCTAACCCTCCACTTT | CASSPYGLTLHF
TRBJ2-1 | NA | TRBV19 | TRBD1 | TGTGCCAGTAGTATGACGGGACAGGGCCGTGAGCAGTTCTTC | CASSMTGQGREQFF
TRBJ2-7 | NA | TRBV4-1 | TRBD1 | TGCGCCAGCAGCCAAGGAGGGACAGGGATGTACGAGCAGTACTTC | CASSQGGTGMYEQYF
TRBJ1-2 | NA | TRBV5-1 | NA | TGCGCCAGCAGCCAGGACGGTAACTATGGCTACACCTTC | CASSQDGNYGYTF
TRBJ2-7 | NA | TRBV2 | NA | TGTGCCAGCACCCTCGTCGGGAGAGACGACGAGCAGTACTTC | CASTLVGRDDEQYF
TRBJ2-5 | NA | TRBV4-1 | TRBD2 | TGCGCCAGCAGCCAAGTGGGAGCGGGGGAGACCCAGTACTTC | CASSQVGAGETQYF
TRBJ1-2 | NA | TRBV5-4 | NA | TGTGCCAGCAGCTTGGCCGGGGGGAGTGGCTACACCTTC | CASSLAGGSGYTF
TRBJ2-1 | NA | TRBV9 | TRBD2 | TGTGCCAGCAGCGTAGTGGCTAGCGGGGGCTACAATGAGCAGTTCTTC | CASSVVASGGYNEQFF
TRBJ1-2 | NA | TRBV20-1 | NA | TGCAGTGCTAGCAGGGACGGTGGCTACACCTTC | CSASRDGGYTF
TRBJ1-3 | once | TRBV11-2 | NA | TGTGCCAGCAGCAACCGACAGAGCTCTGGAAACACCATATATTTT | CASSNRQSSGNTIYF
TRBJ1-4 | few | TRBV4-1 | NA | TGCGCCAGCAGCCCCTGGAGAGACCCAAATGAAAAACTGTTTTTT | CASSPWRDPNEKLFF
TRBJ1-2 | few | TRBV19 | NA | TGTGCCAGTAAACGTGGAAACTATGGCTACACCTTC | CASKRGNYGYTF
TRBJ2-7 | NA | TRBV27 | TRBD1 | TGTGCCAGCAGTCCCCGGGACAGGGCCGAGCAGTACTTC | CASSPRDRAEQYF
TRBJ2-7 | NA | TRBV7-9 | TRBD2 | TGTGCCAGCAGCTTCATAAGCGGGGGCGGCGAGCAGTACTTC | CASSFISGGGEQYF
TRBJ2-1 | NA | TRBV7-2 | NA | TGTGCCAGCAGCTTAGCCGGGGGTCGTGGCAATGAGCAGTTCTTC | CASSLAGGRGNEQFF
TRBJ1-2 | once | TRBV20-1 | NA | TGCAGTGCTAGTAAAGGGGCGGCGCATGGCTACACCTTC | CSASKGAAHGYTF
TRBJ1-3 | NA | TRBV4-3 | NA | TGCGCCAGCAGCCAAGAGACCCGAGGTGGAAACACCATATATTTT | CASSQETRGGNTIYF
TRBJ1-1 | once | TRBV7-8 | NA | TGTGCCAGCAGCATACACAGCCGTGAAGCTTTCTTT | CASSIHSREAFF
TRBJ1-2 | NA | TRBV3-1/TRBV3-2 | NA | TGTGCCAGCAGCCAAGTGGCAGGGCCCACCACCTTC | CASSQVAGPTTF
TRBJ1-3 | NA | TRBV7-2 | NA | TGTGCCAGCAGCTCCATGGGGGCTGGAAACACCATATATTTT | CASSSMGAGNTIYF
TRBJ2-5 | NA | TRBV7-2 | TRBD2 | TGTGCCAGCAGCTTAGTTACTAGCGGAGAGACCCAGTACTTC | CASSLVTSGETQYF
TRBJ2-7 | NA | TRBV27 | NA | TGTGCCAGCAAAGGACAGCAAAACTACGAGCAGTACTTC | CASKGQQNYEQYF
TRBJ1-5 | NA | TRBV28 | NA | TGTGCCAGCCAACGAAGGGCGGCTTTATTAAATCAGCCCCAGCATTTT | CASQRRAALLNQPQHF
TRBJ1-5 | NA | TRBV3-1/TRBV3-2 | NA | TGTGCCAGCAGCCAAGCTAACGGGCAGCCCCAGCATTTT | CASSQANGQPQHF
TRBJ2-5 | NA | TRBV7-2 | NA | TGTGCCAGCAGCTTAGCAGGACTACTTGGGGCCCAGTACTTC | CASSLAGLLGAQYF
TRBJ2-1 | NA | TRBV19 | NA | TGTGCCAGTAGTATGAGGGCCGAGCAGTTCTTC | CASSMRAEQFF
TRBJ1-2 | NA | TRBV29-1 | TRBD1 | TGCAGCGACGACAGGGATGGTGGCTACACCTTC | CSDDRDGGYTF
TRBJ1-4 | NA | TRBV18 | NA | TGTGCCAGCTCACCACCGAATTTGGGGGCCACGAATGAAAAACTGTTTTTT | CASSPPNLGATNEKLFF
TRBJ1-5 | NA | TRBV9 | NA | TGTGCCAGCAGCGGGACTCCTAATCAGCCCCAGCATTTT | CASSGTPNQPQHF
TRBJ2-7 | NA | TRBV10-3 | TRBD2 | TGTGCCATCAGTGGGACTAGCGGGGGGCCCTACGAGCAGTACTTC | CAISGTSGGPYEQYF
TRBJ2-5 | NA | TRBV20-1 | NA | TGCAGTGCCACCTCTACCGAGACCCAGTACTTC | CSATSTETQYF
TRBJ2-3 | NA | TRBV6-5 | NA | TGTGCCAGCAGTTTGTTTCAGGGAGAAACAGATACGCAGTATTTT | CASSLFQGETDTQYF
TRBJ1-1 | NA | TRBV6-5 | NA | TGTGCCAGCAGTTATTCCGCGGACACTGAAGCTTTCTTT | CASSYSADTEAFF
TRBJ2-2 | NA | TRBV3-1/TRBV3-2 | NA | TGTGCCAGCAGCCAAGATAGGGTTCCCGGGGAGCTGTTTTTT | CASSQDRVPGELFF
TRBJ1-4 | NA | TRBV15 | NA | TGTGCCACCAGCAGAGATAGAGGGGCCGAGGAAAAACTGTTTTTT | CATSRDRGAEEKLFF
TRBJ1-5 | once | TRBV5-1 | NA | TGCGCCAGCAGCTTGGAAGGGACTCAGCCCCAGCATTTT | CASSLEGTQPQHF
TRBJ1-2 | NA | TRBV6-5 | NA | TGTGCCAGTTATGGACAGAGAGGCCTCTATGGCTACACCTTC | CASYGQRGLYGYTF
TRBJ2-7 | NA | TRBV3-1/TRBV3-2 | NA | TGTGCCAGCAGCCACTTCGGAAAGGAGCAGTACTTC | CASSHFGKEQYF
TRBJ1-1 | NA | TRBV19 | TRBD1 | TGTGCCAGTAGTTCGCGGGACAGGGTAAACACTGAAGCTTTCTTT | CASSSRDRVNTEAFF
TRBJ2-7 | NA | TRBV18 | TRBD2 | TGTGCCAGCTCCCAAGGTCCGGGAGGAGACTACGAGCAGTACTTC | CASSQGPGGDYEQYF